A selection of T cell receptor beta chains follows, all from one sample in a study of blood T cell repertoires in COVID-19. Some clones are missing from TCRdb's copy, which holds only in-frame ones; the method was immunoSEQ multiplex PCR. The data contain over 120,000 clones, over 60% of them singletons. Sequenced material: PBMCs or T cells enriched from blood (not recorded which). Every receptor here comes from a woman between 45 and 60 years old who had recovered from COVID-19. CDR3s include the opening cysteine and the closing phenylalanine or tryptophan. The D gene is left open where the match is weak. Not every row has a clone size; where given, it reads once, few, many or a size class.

CDR3nt: TGTGCCAGCAGCCCAGGGACAGGATCCTATGGCTACACCTTC
CDR3aa: CASSPGTGSYGYTF
abundance: .
j_gene: TRBJ1-2
v_gene: TRBV9
d_gene: TRBD1

CDR3nt: TGTGCCAGCAGCCCGGAGAGCTCTGGAAACACCATATATTTT
CDR3aa: CASSPESSGNTIYF
abundance: .
j_gene: TRBJ1-3
v_gene: TRBV7-9
d_gene: .

CDR3nt: TGTGCCAGCAGCCCACTAGCGGGGGGACAAGAGACCCAGTACTTC
CDR3aa: CASSPLAGGQETQYF
abundance: .
j_gene: TRBJ2-5
v_gene: TRBV14
d_gene: TRBD2

CDR3nt: TGTGCCAGCACCCCGATGTTAGCCTACGAGCAGTACTTC
CDR3aa: CASTPMLAYEQYF
abundance: .
j_gene: TRBJ2-7
v_gene: TRBV6-6
d_gene: .

CDR3nt: TGTGCCAGCAGCCCAGGCGGGCCCTCCTACAATGAGCAGTTCTTC
CDR3aa: CASSPGGPSYNEQFF
abundance: .
j_gene: TRBJ2-1
v_gene: TRBV7-2
d_gene: .

CDR3nt: TGTGCCAGCAGTAAGACTAGCGGGAGGGCCTATGAGCAGTTCTTC
CDR3aa: CASSKTSGRAYEQFF
abundance: .
j_gene: TRBJ2-1
v_gene: TRBV28
d_gene: TRBD2

CDR3nt: TGTGCCAGTAGTATAGCCCCCCGGGATCAGCCCCAGCATTTT
CDR3aa: CASSIAPRDQPQHF
abundance: .
j_gene: TRBJ1-5
v_gene: TRBV19
d_gene: .

CDR3nt: TGCGCCAGCAGCCACCCACAGGGATCCGAGCAGTACTTC
CDR3aa: CASSHPQGSEQYF
abundance: .
j_gene: TRBJ2-7
v_gene: TRBV4-1
d_gene: .

CDR3nt: TGTGCCAGCAGCCCAGGGGTCGAAGCTAACTATGGCTACACCTTC
CDR3aa: CASSPGVEANYGYTF
abundance: .
j_gene: TRBJ1-2
v_gene: TRBV7-3
d_gene: .

CDR3nt: TGTGCCTGGGATTTTGGGGGCGCCTACGAGCAGTACTTC
CDR3aa: CAWDFGGAYEQYF
abundance: .
j_gene: TRBJ2-7
v_gene: TRBV30
d_gene: .

CDR3nt: TGCGCCAGCAGAATCTCCGGGACAGGGAACGGCTACACCTTC
CDR3aa: CASRISGTGNGYTF
abundance: .
j_gene: TRBJ1-2
v_gene: TRBV5-1
d_gene: TRBD1

CDR3nt: TGTGCCAGCAGCCCTGGGACTCTCGGGACTGGGGCCAACGTCCTGACTTTC
CDR3aa: CASSPGTLGTGANVLTF
abundance: .
j_gene: TRBJ2-6
v_gene: TRBV7-3
d_gene: .

CDR3nt: TGTGCCAGCAGCTTCAGGGGGAAGAATTCACCCCTCCACTTT
CDR3aa: CASSFRGKNSPLHF
abundance: .
j_gene: TRBJ1-6
v_gene: TRBV5-8
d_gene: TRBD1

CDR3nt: TGTGCCAGCAGCGTAGGGCCGTACTCTGGGGCCAACGTCCTGACTTTC
CDR3aa: CASSVGPYSGANVLTF
abundance: .
j_gene: TRBJ2-6
v_gene: TRBV9
d_gene: .

CDR3nt: TGTGCCAGCAGCGTCGGGACAGGGGCTTCACCCCTCCACTTT
CDR3aa: CASSVGTGASPLHF
abundance: .
j_gene: TRBJ1-6
v_gene: TRBV11-3
d_gene: TRBD1

CDR3nt: TGCAGCGTGGGACAGGGGATAAATCAGCCCCAGCATTTT
CDR3aa: CSVGQGINQPQHF
abundance: .
j_gene: TRBJ1-5
v_gene: TRBV29-1
d_gene: TRBD1

CDR3nt: TGTGCCAGCGCCGAAGCCGGGATCAATTCCTACGAGCAGTACTTC
CDR3aa: CASAEAGINSYEQYF
abundance: .
j_gene: TRBJ2-7
v_gene: TRBV28
d_gene: .

CDR3nt: TGTGCCAGCAGCTTAGTGGGGGGGAACACTGAAGCTTTCTTT
CDR3aa: CASSLVGGNTEAFF
abundance: .
j_gene: TRBJ1-1
v_gene: TRBV7-3
d_gene: .

CDR3nt: TGTGCCTGGGGCAGGGAACTCTCCTACGAGCAGTACTTC
CDR3aa: CAWGRELSYEQYF
abundance: .
j_gene: TRBJ2-7
v_gene: TRBV30
d_gene: .

CDR3nt: TGTGCCAGCAGTTACGGAGCGGGGGAGCAGTTCTTC
CDR3aa: CASSYGAGEQFF
abundance: once
j_gene: TRBJ2-1
v_gene: TRBV6-6
d_gene: TRBD2

CDR3nt: TGTGCCAGCAGTTTACCGACAGGAATGAACACTGAAGCTTTCTTT
CDR3aa: CASSLPTGMNTEAFF
abundance: few
j_gene: TRBJ1-1
v_gene: TRBV28
d_gene: .

CDR3nt: TGTGCCAGTAGTCCGGGACAGCTGTCTGGGGCCAACGTCCTGACTTTC
CDR3aa: CASSPGQLSGANVLTF
abundance: .
j_gene: TRBJ2-6
v_gene: TRBV19
d_gene: TRBD1

CDR3nt: TGTGCCAGCAGTTACAGGCAGGGTAATTCACCCCTCCACTTT
CDR3aa: CASSYRQGNSPLHF
abundance: .
j_gene: TRBJ1-6
v_gene: TRBV6-5
d_gene: .

CDR3nt: TGTGCCAGCAGCCAGTTAGCGGGAGAGCAGTTCTTC
CDR3aa: CASSQLAGEQFF
abundance: .
j_gene: TRBJ2-1
v_gene: TRBV14
d_gene: TRBD2

CDR3nt: TGTGCCAGCAGTGACGGACAGGGAACTAATGAAAAACTGTTTTTT
CDR3aa: CASSDGQGTNEKLFF
abundance: .
j_gene: TRBJ1-4
v_gene: TRBV27
d_gene: TRBD1

CDR3nt: TGTGCCAGCAGTGCCCCTGGGAGGACAAGTGGAAACACCATATATTTT
CDR3aa: CASSAPGRTSGNTIYF
abundance: .
j_gene: TRBJ1-3
v_gene: TRBV28
d_gene: .